Sequencing of this T cell receptor beta chain was carried out in a study of T-cell reconstitution after alpha-beta-depleted transplantation in children. This clonotype was observed many times. The library targeted TCRbeta and was prepared with unique molecular identifiers. Each CDR3 protein is one row after TCRdb ran MiXCR on the PCR reads. The top ten clones hold approximately 1% of a sample with roughly 590,000 distinct CDR3 sequences, over 15% of them seen once. Between the trimmed V and J ends, which lost 0 bases and 1 base, there was a span of 10 bases. Germline-derived CDR1 and CDR2 are SGHRS and YFSETQ. CDR3 length: 15 residues.

This chain links TRBV5-1 with TRBJ1-1; D is undetermined. The TCR sequence derives from a human donor who donated a stem cell graft to a child with acute myeloid leukemia. The sample consisted of PBMCs from the stem cell graft donor, taken from the stem cell graft. CDR3 nucleotide sequence: TGCGCCAGCAGCTTGGGTGTCCCGGCGAACACTGAAGCTTTCTTT. Amino acids: CASSLGVPANTEAFF.